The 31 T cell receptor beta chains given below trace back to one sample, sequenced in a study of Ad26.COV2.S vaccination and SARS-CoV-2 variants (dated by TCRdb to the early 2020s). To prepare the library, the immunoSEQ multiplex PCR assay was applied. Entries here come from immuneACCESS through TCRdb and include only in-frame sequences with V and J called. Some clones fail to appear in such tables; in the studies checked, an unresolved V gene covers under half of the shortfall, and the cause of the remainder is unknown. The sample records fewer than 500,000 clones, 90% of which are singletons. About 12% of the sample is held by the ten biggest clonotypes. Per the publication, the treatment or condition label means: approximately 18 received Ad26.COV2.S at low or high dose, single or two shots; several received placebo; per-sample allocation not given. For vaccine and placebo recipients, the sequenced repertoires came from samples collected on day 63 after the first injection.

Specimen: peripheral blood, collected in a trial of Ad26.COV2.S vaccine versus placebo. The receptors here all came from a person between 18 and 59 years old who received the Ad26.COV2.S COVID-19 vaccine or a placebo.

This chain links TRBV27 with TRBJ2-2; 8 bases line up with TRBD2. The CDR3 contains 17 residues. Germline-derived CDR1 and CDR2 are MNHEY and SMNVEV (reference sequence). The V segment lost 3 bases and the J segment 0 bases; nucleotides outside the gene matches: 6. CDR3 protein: CASSFISGNTNTGELFF. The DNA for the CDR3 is TGTGCCAGCAGTTTTATTAGCGGGAACACGAACACCGGGGAGCTGTTTTTT.

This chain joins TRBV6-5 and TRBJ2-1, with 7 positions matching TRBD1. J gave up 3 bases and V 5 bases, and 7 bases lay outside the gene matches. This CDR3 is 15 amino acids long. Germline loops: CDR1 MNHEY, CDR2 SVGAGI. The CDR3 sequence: CASSPGDSYYNEQFF. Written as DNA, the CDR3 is TGTGCCAGCAGTCCCGGGGACAGCTACTACAATGAGCAGTTCTTC.

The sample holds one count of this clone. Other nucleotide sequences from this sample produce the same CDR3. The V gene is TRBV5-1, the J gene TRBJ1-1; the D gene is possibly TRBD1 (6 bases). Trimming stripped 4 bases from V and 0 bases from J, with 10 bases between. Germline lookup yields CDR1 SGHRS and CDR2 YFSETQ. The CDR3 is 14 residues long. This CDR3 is CASSPGTLNTEAFF. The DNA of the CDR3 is TGCGCCAGCAGCCCCGGGACACTGAACACTGAAGCTTTCTTT.

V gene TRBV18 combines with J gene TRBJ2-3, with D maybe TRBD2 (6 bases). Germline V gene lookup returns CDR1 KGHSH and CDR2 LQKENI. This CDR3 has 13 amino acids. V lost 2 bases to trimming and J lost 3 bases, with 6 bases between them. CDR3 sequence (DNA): TGTGCCAGCTCACCAGGACTAACAGATACGCAGTATTTT. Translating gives CASSPGLTDTQYF.

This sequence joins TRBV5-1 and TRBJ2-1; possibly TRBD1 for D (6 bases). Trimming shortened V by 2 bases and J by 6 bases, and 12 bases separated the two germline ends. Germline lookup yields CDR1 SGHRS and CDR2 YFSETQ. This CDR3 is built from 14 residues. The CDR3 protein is CASSLADSFNEQFF. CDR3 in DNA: TGCGCCAGCAGCTTAGCGGACAGCTTCAATGAGCAGTTCTTC.

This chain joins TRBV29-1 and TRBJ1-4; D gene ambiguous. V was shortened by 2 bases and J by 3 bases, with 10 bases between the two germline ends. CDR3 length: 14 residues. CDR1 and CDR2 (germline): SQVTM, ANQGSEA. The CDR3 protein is CSVEPPGSNEKLFF. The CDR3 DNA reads TGCAGCGTTGAACCGCCGGGTTCTAATGAAAAACTGTTTTTT.

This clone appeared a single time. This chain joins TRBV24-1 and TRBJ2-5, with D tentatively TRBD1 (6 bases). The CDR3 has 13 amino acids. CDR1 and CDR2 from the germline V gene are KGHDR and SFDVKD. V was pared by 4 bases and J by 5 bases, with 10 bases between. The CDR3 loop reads CATSDSGVETQYF. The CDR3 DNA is TGTGCCACCAGTGACTCAGGGGTGGAGACCCAGTACTTC.

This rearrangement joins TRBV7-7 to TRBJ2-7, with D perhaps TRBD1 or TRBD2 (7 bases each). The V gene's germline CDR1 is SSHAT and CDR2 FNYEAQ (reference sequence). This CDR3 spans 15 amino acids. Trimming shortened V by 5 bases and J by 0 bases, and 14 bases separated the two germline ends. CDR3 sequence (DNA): TGTGCCAGCAGCCCAGGGGGGGGGCCCTCCTACGAGCAGTACTTC. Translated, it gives CASSPGGGPSYEQYF.

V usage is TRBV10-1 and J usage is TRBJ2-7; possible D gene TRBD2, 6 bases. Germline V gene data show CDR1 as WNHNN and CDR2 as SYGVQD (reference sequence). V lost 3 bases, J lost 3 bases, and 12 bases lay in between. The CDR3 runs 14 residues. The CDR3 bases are TGCGCCAGCAGTGACGGGACTCTCGACTACGAGCAGTACTTC. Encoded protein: CASSDGTLDYEQYF.

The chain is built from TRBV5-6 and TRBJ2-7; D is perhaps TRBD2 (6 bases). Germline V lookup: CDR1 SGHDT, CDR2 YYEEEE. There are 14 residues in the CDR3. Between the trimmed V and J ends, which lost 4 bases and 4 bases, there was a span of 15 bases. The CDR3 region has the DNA TGTGCCAGCAGCCCTGCCGGGAGTGGGTACGAGCAGTACTTC. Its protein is CASSPAGSGYEQYF.

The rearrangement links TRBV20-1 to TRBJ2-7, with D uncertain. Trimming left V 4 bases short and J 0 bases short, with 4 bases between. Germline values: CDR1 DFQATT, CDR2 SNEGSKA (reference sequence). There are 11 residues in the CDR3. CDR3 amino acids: CSAISSYEQYF. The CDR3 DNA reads TGCAGTGCTATTTCCTCCTACGAGCAGTACTTC.

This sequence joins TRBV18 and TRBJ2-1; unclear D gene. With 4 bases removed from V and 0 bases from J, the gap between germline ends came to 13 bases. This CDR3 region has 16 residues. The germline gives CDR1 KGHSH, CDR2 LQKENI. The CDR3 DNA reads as TGTGCCAGCTCACGCCCCACTCAAAGCTCCTACAATGAGCAGTTCTTC. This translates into CASSRPTQSSYNEQFF.

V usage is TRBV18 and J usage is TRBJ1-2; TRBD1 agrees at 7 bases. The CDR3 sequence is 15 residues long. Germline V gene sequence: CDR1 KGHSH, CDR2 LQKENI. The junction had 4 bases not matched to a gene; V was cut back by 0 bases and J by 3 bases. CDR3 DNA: TGTGCCAGCTCACCACCGGGACAGACCTACTATGGCTACACCTTC. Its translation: CASSPPGQTYYGYTF.

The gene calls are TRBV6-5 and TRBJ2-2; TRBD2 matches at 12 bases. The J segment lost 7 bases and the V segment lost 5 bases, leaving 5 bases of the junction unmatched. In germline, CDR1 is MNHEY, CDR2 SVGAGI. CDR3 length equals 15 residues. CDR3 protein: CASSRLAGVDGELFF. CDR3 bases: TGTGCCAGCAGTCGACTAGCGGGAGTTGACGGGGAGCTGTTTTTT.

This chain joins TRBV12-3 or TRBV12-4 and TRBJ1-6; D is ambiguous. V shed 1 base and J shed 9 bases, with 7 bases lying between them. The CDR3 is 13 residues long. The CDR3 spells CASSLESFSPLHF. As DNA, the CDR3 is TGTGCCAGCAGTTTAGAGTCGTTTTCACCCCTCCACTTT.

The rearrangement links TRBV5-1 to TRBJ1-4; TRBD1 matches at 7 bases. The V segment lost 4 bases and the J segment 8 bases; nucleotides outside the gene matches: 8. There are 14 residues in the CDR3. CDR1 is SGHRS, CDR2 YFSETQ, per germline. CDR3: CASSPETGREKLFF. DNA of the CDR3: TGCGCCAGCAGCCCGGAGACAGGGAGGGAAAAACTGTTTTTT.

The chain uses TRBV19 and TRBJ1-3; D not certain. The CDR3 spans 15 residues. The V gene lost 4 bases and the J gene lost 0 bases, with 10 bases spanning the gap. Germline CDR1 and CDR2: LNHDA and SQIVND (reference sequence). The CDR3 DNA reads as TGTGCCAGTAGTACCTATCTGAGCTCTGGAAACACCATATATTTT. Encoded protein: CASSTYLSSGNTIYF.

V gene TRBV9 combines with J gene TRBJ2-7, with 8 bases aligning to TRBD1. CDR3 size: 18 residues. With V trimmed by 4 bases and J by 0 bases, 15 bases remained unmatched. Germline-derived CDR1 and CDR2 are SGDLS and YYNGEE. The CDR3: CASSRTSGQALGSYEQYF. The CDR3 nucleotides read TGTGCCAGCAGCCGTACTTCGGGACAGGCCCTCGGCTCCTACGAGCAGTACTTC.

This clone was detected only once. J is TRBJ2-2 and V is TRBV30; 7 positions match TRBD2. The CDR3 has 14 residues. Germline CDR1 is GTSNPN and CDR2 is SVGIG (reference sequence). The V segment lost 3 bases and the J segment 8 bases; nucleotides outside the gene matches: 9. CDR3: CAWRRDRGVGELFF. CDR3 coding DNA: TGTGCCTGGAGACGGGACCGGGGGGTGGGGGAGCTGTTTTTT. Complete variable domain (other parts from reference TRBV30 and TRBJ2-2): SQTIHQWPATLVQPVGSPLSLECTVEGTSNPNLYWYRQAAGRGLQLLFYSVGIGQISSEVPQNLSASRPQDRQFILSSKKLLLSDSGFYLCAWRRDRGVGELFFGEGSRLTVL.

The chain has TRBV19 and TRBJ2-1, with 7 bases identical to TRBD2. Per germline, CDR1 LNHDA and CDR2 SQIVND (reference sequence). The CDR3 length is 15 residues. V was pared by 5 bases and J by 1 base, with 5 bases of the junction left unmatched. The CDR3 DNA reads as TGTGCCAGTAGTGTGACTAGCCTTTCCTACAATGAGCAGTTCTTC. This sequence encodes CASSVTSLSYNEQFF.

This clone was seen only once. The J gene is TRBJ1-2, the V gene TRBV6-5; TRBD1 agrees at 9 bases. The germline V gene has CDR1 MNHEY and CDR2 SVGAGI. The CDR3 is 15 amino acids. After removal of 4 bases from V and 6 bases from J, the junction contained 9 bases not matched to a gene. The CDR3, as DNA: TGTGCCAGCAGTTCCCAGACAGGGGGTTTTAATGGCTACACCTTC. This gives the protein CASSSQTGGFNGYTF.

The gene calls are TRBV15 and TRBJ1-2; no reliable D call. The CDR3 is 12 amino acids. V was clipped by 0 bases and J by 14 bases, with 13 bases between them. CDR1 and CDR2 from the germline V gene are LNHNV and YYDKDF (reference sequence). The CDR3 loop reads CATSRDTRLETF. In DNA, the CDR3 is TGTGCCACCAGCAGAGACACCAGATTAGAAACCTTC.

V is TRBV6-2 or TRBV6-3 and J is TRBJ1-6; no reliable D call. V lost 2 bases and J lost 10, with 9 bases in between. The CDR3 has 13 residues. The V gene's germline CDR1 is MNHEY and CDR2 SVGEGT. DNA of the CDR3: TGTGCCAGCAGTTACAATCAAGACTCACCCCTCCACTTT. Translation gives CASSYNQDSPLHF.

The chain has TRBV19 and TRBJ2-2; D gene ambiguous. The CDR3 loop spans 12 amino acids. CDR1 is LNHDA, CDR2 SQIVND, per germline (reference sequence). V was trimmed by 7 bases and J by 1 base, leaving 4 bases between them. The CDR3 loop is CASTGNTGELFF. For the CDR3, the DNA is TGTGCCAGTACGGGGAACACCGGGGAGCTGTTTTTT.

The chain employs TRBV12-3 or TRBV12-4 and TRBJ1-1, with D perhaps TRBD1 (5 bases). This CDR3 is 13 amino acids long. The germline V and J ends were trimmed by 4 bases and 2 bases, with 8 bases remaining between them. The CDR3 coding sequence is TGTGCCAGCAGTTCTCAGGGTAACACTGAAGCTTTCTTT. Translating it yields CASSSQGNTEAFF.

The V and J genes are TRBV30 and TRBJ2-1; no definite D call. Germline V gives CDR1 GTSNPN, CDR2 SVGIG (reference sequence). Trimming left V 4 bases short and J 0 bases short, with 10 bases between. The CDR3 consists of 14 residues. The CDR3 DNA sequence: TGTGCCTGGACTAGTGTTAGCTCCTACAATGAGCAGTTCTTC. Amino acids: CAWTSVSSYNEQFF.

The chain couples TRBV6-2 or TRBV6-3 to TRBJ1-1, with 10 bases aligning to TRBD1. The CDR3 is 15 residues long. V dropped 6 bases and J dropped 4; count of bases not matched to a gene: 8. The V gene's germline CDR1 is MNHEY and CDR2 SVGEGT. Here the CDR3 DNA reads TGTGCCAGCAGCCGCCCGGGACAGGGGTCCACTGAAGCTTTCTTT. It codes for CASSRPGQGSTEAFF.

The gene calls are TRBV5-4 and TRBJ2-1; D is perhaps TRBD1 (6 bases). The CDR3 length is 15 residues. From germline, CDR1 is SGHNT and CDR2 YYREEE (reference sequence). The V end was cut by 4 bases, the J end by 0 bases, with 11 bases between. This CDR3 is CASSLQGFSYNEQFF. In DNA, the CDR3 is TGTGCCAGCAGCCTACAGGGATTCTCCTACAATGAGCAGTTCTTC. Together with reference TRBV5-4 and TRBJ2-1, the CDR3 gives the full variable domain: ETGVTQSPTHLIKTRGQQVTLRCSSQSGHNTVSWYQQALGQGPQFIFQYYREEENGRGNFPPRFSGLQFPNYSSELNVNALELDDSALYLCASSLQGFSYNEQFFGPGTRLTVL.

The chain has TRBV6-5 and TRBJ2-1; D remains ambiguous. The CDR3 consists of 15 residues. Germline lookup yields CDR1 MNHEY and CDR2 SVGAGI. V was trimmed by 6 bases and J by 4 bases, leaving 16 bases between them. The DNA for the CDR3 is TGTGCCAGCAGCCCCCCTATCCCCCCGTACAATGAGCAGTTCTTC. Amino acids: CASSPPIPPYNEQFF.

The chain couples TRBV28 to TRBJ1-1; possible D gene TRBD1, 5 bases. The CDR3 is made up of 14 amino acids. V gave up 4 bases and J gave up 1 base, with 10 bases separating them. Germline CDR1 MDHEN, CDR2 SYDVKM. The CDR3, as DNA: TGTGCCAGCAGTTCCGGGGCCCAGAACACTGAAGCTTTCTTT. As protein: CASSSGAQNTEAFF.

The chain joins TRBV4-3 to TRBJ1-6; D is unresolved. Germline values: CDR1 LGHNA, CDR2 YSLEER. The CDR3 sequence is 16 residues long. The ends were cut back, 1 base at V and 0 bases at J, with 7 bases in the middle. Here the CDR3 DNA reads TGCGCCAGCAGCCAAGCTAGGAGCTCCTATAATTCACCCCTCCACTTT. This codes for CASSQARSSYNSPLHF.